The 5 T cell receptor beta chains presented below share a single source sample, sequenced in a study of blood T cells in healthy people across ages. PCR was performed a second time for roughly 7 to 12 cycles using a sample-barcoded 5' primer and a J-beta primer mix. TCRdb re-called the 5' RACE reads with MiXCR, one entry per CDR3 protein. The table lists approximately 1,700,000 distinct CDR3 sequences, about two fifths of them singletons. Sequenced sample: blood. The receptors were sampled from a human donor in good health.

The rearrangement uses TRBV7-2 and TRBJ1-1; tentative D call: TRBD1 (6 bases). The germline gives CDR1 SGHTA, CDR2 FQGNSA. The V end was cut by 1 base, the J end by 5 bases, with 11 bases between. The CDR3 runs 14 residues. The CDR3 is CASSLGGALTEAFF. As DNA, the CDR3 is TGTGCCAGCAGCTTAGGGGGGGCTCTTACTGAAGCTTTCTTT.

The rearrangement joins TRBV4-3 to TRBJ1-1, with 10 positions matching TRBD1. Germline CDR1 is LGHNA and CDR2 is YSLEER. The V segment lost 4 bases and the J segment 6 bases; nucleotides outside the gene matches: 11. The CDR3 length is 16 residues. CDR3 protein: CASSLLRTGGDAEAFF. Written as DNA, the CDR3 is TGCGCCAGCAGCCTACTAAGGACAGGGGGGGACGCTGAAGCTTTCTTT.

This clonotype was counted between two and nine times. The rearrangement joins TRBV20-1 to TRBJ2-7, with no clear D. This CDR3 is 11 amino acids long. Trimming removed 5 bases at V and 3 bases at J, with 8 bases between. The germline V gene encodes CDR1 DFQATT and CDR2 SNEGSKA (reference sequence). The CDR3, as DNA: TGCAGTGCTGGGCCAGACTACGAGCAGTACTTC. Protein sequence: CSAGPDYEQYF.

The chain links TRBV20-1 to TRBJ1-2, with D possibly TRBD1 on 5 matching bases. Germline CDR1 DFQATT, CDR2 SNEGSKA (reference sequence). Trimming pared 0 bases from V and 4 bases from J, leaving 33 bases between. The CDR3 has 21 residues. The CDR3 region is CSARDSLFGFSEQAHVYGYTF. The CDR3 DNA is TGCAGTGCTAGAGACTCACTTTTCGGGTTTAGTGAACAGGCTCACGTCTATGGCTACACCTTC.

In its sample, this clonotype was seen a few times. This sequence joins TRBV5-1 and TRBJ2-5, with 9 nucleotides matching TRBD2. This CDR3 contains 21 residues. Germline lookup yields CDR1 SGHRS and CDR2 YFSETQ. V lost 3 bases, J lost 0 bases, and 21 bases stayed unmatched. The CDR3 spells CASSSWGGRSSGGTDQETQYF. CDR3 bases: TGCGCCAGCAGCTCCTGGGGGGGAAGGTCCAGCGGGGGGACCGACCAAGAGACCCAGTACTTC.